Below, 23 T cell receptor beta chains from the same sample are listed, as sequenced in a study of response to subunit inactivated influenza vaccine. One entry per CDR3 protein, called by TCRdb with MiXCR from the RT-PCR reads. The sample lists 610,000 or so distinct CDR3 sequences; 12% to 15% were seen once. The sample in question was PBMCs from blood, obtained 11 to 12 days after vaccination. Source of these receptors: a man aged 50-59 years who received an inactivated influenza vaccine.

The CDR3 here is CASSPGQGAPDTQYF. In DNA form, the CDR3 reads TGTGCCAGCTCACCGGGACAGGGGGCCCCAGATACGCAGTATTTT. The genes are TRBV18 and TRBJ2-3, with 12 bases matching TRBD1. Germline loops: CDR1 KGHSH, CDR2 LQKENI. This CDR3 contains 15 residues. Losses at the gene ends were 3 bases for V and 4 bases for J; bases not matched to a gene: 2.

This clonotype was found a few times. CDR3 DNA: TGTGCCAGCAGCTTAGCGGGGCAGAGGGTTGACTACGAGCAGTACTTC. This sequence encodes CASSLAGQRVDYEQYF. This rearrangement joins TRBV7-2 to TRBJ2-7; D may be TRBD1 or TRBD2 (5 bases each). The CDR3 runs to 16 residues. Germline-derived CDR1 and CDR2 are SGHTA and FQGNSA. Trimming removed 0 bases from V and 3 bases from J, with 15 bases in between.

J is TRBJ2-3 and V is TRBV24-1; D is perhaps TRBD2 (6 bases). V was shortened by 3 bases and J by 7 bases, with 16 bases between the two germline ends. The CDR3 totals 15 residues. CDR1 is KGHDR and CDR2 is SFDVKD in the germline V gene. The CDR3 loop reads CATSDGGTAGYTQYF. The CDR3 DNA is TGTGCCACCAGTGATGGCGGGACCGCCGGGTATACGCAGTATTTT.

The chain couples TRBV28 to TRBJ1-5; the D gene is possibly TRBD1 (5 bases). The V gene's germline CDR1 is MDHEN and CDR2 SYDVKM. The V gene lost 7 bases and the J gene lost 1 base, with 17 bases spanning the gap. The CDR3 is 16 residues long. CDR3 residues: CASTWAGSRSNQPQHF. CDR3 bases: TGTGCCAGCACCTGGGCAGGGAGTAGGAGCAATCAGCCCCAGCATTTT.

The rearrangement links TRBV18 to TRBJ2-3; D is possibly TRBD1 (6 bases). V was shortened by 4 bases and J by 2 bases, with 16 bases between the two germline ends. Germline V gene lookup returns CDR1 KGHSH and CDR2 LQKENI. CDR3 length equals 16 residues. CDR3 DNA sequence: TGTGCCAGCTCACACCCCCGGGACATTGACACAGATACGCAGTATTTT. Protein: CASSHPRDIDTDTQYF.

This clonotype was counted between two and nine times. This chain connects TRBV9 to TRBJ1-4; D possibly corresponds to TRBD1 (5 bases). V lost 3 bases and J 3 bases, leaving 12 bases between the germline ends. Germline loops: CDR1 SGDLS, CDR2 YYNGEE. There are 15 residues in the CDR3. CDR3 protein: CASSATQGSNEKLFF. The CDR3 DNA sequence: TGTGCCAGCAGCGCCACGCAGGGATCTAATGAAAAACTGTTTTTT.

The gene calls are TRBV3-1 and TRBJ1-1; D not certain. This CDR3 has 15 residues. The V and J ends lost 4 bases and 8 bases respectively, with 20 bases between them. CDR1 is LGHDT, CDR2 YNNKEL, per germline (reference sequence). Here the CDR3 reads CASSLGNNFGAEAFF. The DNA for the CDR3 is TGTGCCAGCAGCCTCGGTAATAATTTCGGCGCAGAAGCTTTCTTT.

The chain links TRBV24-1 to TRBJ2-1; 11 nucleotides agree with TRBD2. The CDR3 runs 15 residues. J gave up 0 bases and V 10 bases, and 4 bases lay outside the gene matches. Germline values: CDR1 KGHDR, CDR2 SFDVKD. The CDR3 nucleotides read TGTGCCACAGGGACTAGCGGTAGCTCCTACAATGAGCAGTTCTTC. Protein sequence: CATGTSGSSYNEQFF.

The chain recombines TRBV6-2 or TRBV6-3 with TRBJ2-1; D ambiguous. The V end was cut by 4 bases, the J end by 10 bases, with 11 bases between. The CDR3 consists of 12 residues. Germline CDR1 MNHEY, CDR2 SVGEGT. DNA of the CDR3: TGTGCCAGCAGTTTCCTAAGAAGAGAGCAGTTCTTC. It codes for CASSFLRREQFF.

This clonotype was observed at least ten times. V and J are TRBV20-1 and TRBJ2-3; 7 bases are a match to TRBD2. There are 13 residues in the CDR3. CDR1 is DFQATT, CDR2 SNEGSKA, per germline (reference sequence). The junction had 7 bases not matched to a gene; V was cut back by 7 bases and J by 3 bases. CDR3 protein: CSERAGVTDTQYF. Written as DNA, the CDR3 is TGCAGTGAGCGGGCGGGAGTAACAGATACGCAGTATTTT.

V usage is TRBV12-3 or TRBV12-4 and J usage is TRBJ2-5; 11 bases map to TRBD2. J gave up 2 bases and V 7 bases, and 6 bases lay outside the gene matches. The CDR3 consists of 15 residues. This CDR3 reads CASTTSGGLQETQYF. The CDR3 coding sequence is TGTGCCAGCACAACTAGCGGGGGACTACAAGAGACCCAGTACTTC.

This clonotype has only a few counts. One junction end does not reproduce the germline sequence, and a read error may be involved. The V call is TRBV29-1, the J call TRBJ2-1, with TRBD2 matching over 11 bases. CDR1 and CDR2 (germline): SQVTM, ANQGSEA. The CDR3 runs 13 residues. Here the CDR3 reads CSGLTLAGAYEIF. The DNA of the CDR3 is TGCAGCGGCCTCACACTAGCGGGGGCATATGAGATCTTC.

The chain uses TRBV5-1 and TRBJ1-1, with D tentatively TRBD1 (5 bases). The V end was cut by 1 base, the J end by 0 bases, with 13 bases between. The CDR3 is 16 amino acids. Germline-derived CDR1 and CDR2 are SGHRS and YFSETQ. DNA for the CDR3: TGCGCCAGCAGCTTGTCTAAGGGGTCGATGAACACTGAAGCTTTCTTT. Translation gives CASSLSKGSMNTEAFF.

This clonotype was recorded many times. V usage is TRBV7-9 and J usage is TRBJ2-7; 7 nucleotides agree with TRBD2. V lost 4 bases, J lost 0 bases, and 9 bases stayed unmatched. In germline, CDR1 is SEHNR, CDR2 FQNEAQ (reference sequence). The CDR3 length is 16 residues. CDR3 amino acids: CASSSERDLTSYEQYF. In DNA, the CDR3 is TGTGCCAGCAGCTCGGAGCGGGACTTGACCTCCTACGAGCAGTACTTC.

The chain combines TRBV6-2 or TRBV6-3 with TRBJ2-5; D possibly corresponds to TRBD2 (5 bases). This CDR3 is built from 13 residues. Germline-derived CDR1 and CDR2 are MNHEY and SVGEGT. Trimming left V 2 bases short and J 5 bases short, with 9 bases between. CDR3 loop: CASSYEGAETQYF. CDR3 sequence (DNA): TGTGCCAGCAGTTACGAGGGAGCGGAGACCCAGTACTTC.

The V and J genes are TRBV29-1 and TRBJ2-1; D tentatively reads TRBD1 or TRBD2 (5 bases each). Trimming stripped 7 bases from V and 7 bases from J, with 14 bases between. The germline gives CDR1 SQVTM, CDR2 ANQGSEA. The CDR3 is made up of 12 amino acids. The CDR3 reads CSAEPGLNEQFF. The CDR3 DNA is TGCAGCGCCGAACCGGGGCTAAATGAGCAGTTCTTC.

This clonotype was recorded a few times. The V gene is TRBV29-1, the J gene TRBJ1-5; D is undetermined. There are 12 residues in the CDR3. Trimming left V 4 bases short and J 7 bases short, with 11 bases between. Germline CDR1 reads SQVTM; CDR2 reads ANQGSEA. The CDR3 DNA follows: TGCAGCGTTGGGACCCTGCAGCAGCCCCAGCATTTT. Translation: CSVGTLQQPQHF.

This clonotype came up a few times. V gene TRBV19 combines with J gene TRBJ2-1, with D possibly matching TRBD2 (7 bases). The CDR3 is 15 amino acids. Trimming removed 3 bases at V and 2 bases at J, with 11 bases between. Per the germline V gene, CDR1 is LNHDA and CDR2 is SQIVND (reference sequence). CDR3 residues: CASSMGGAAYNEQFF. As DNA, the CDR3 is TGTGCCAGTAGTATGGGGGGGGCCGCCTACAATGAGCAGTTCTTC. The full variable domain, with the rest looked up from reference TRBV19 and TRBJ2-1, is DGGITQSPKYLFRKEGQNVTLSCEQNLNHDAMYWYRQDPGQGLRLIYYSQIVNDFQKGDIAEGYSVSREKKESFPLTVTSAQKNPTAFYLCASSMGGAAYNEQFFGPGTRLTVL.

This chain links TRBV7-6 with TRBJ1-1; 9 bases agree with TRBD1. With 5 bases clipped from V and 3 bases from J, the junction kept 7 bases outside the gene matches. The CDR3 contains 15 residues. Germline V lookup: CDR1 SGHVS, CDR2 FNYEAQ. The CDR3 nucleotides read TGTGCCAGCAGCGGATTTACAGGGGGCTACACTGAAGCTTTCTTT. This sequence encodes CASSGFTGGYTEAFF.

This clonotype was observed a handful of times. The chain couples TRBV6-2 or TRBV6-3 to TRBJ2-7, with D possibly TRBD1 on 6 matching bases. V lost 7 bases and J lost 1, with 11 bases in between. CDR1 is MNHEY, CDR2 SVGEGT, per germline. The CDR3 is 13 amino acids. The CDR3 DNA reads as TGTGCCAGCATCCAGACAGGTTCCTACGAGCAGTACTTC. Translation: CASIQTGSYEQYF.

This clonotype was seen more than once but under ten times. The chain is built from TRBV4-2 and TRBJ1-2; 10 nucleotides align to TRBD1. This CDR3 is 13 amino acids long. Unmatched junction bases numbered 1, after V lost 1 base and J lost 8 bases. Germline CDR1 LGHNA, CDR2 YNFKEQ. In DNA, the CDR3 is TGTGCCAGCAGCCAAGGACAGGGGGCGGGCTACACCTTC. This gives the protein CASSQGQGAGYTF.

The chain links TRBV10-3 to TRBJ2-6; the D is unclear. The CDR3 length is 16 residues. V lost 3 bases, J lost 1 base, and 10 bases lay in between. Per germline, CDR1 ENHRY and CDR2 SYGVKD. This CDR3 is CAISEARVSGANVLTF. CDR3 DNA sequence: TGTGCCATCAGTGAAGCTCGAGTATCTGGGGCCAACGTCCTGACTTTC.

This clonotype was seen a few times. The chain couples TRBV20-1 to TRBJ1-2; TRBD1 aligns across 9 bases. This CDR3 region has 13 residues. V dropped 5 bases and J dropped 6; count of bases not matched to a gene: 7. Germline assignment: CDR1 DFQATT and CDR2 SNEGSKA (reference sequence). The CDR3 protein is CSAGPQGADGYTF. The CDR3 bases are TGCAGTGCTGGTCCACAGGGGGCAGATGGCTACACCTTC.